This TCR beta chain was obtained from a study of identical twins. Deletions cut 2 bases from V and 0 bases from J, with 5 bases between. The CDR3 covers 15 residues. The germline gives CDR1 MNHEY, CDR2 SMNVEV (reference sequence). TCRdb ran MiXCR on the 5' RACE reads and lists one entry per CDR3 protein. The sample contains 550,000 to 800,000 distinct CDR3 sequences, under 8.5% of which appear only once. This clonotype was seen repeatedly, ten times or more. These data were also reused for a study on yellow fever vaccine responses in identical twins.

This chain connects TRBV27 to TRBJ2-6; D remains ambiguous. This TCR derives from a woman aged 18-30 years in good health. Input material: PBMCs. The chain's CDR3 is CASSLVLSGANVLTF. Written as DNA, the CDR3 is TGTGCCAGCAGTTTAGTCCTCTCTGGGGCCAACGTCCTGACTTTC.